Following are 26 T cell receptor beta chains from one sample sequenced in a study of blood T cell repertoires in COVID-19. Generated by immunoSEQ multiplex PCR, the TCRdb table keeps only in-frame clones and is missing some. Of tens of thousands of clones listed, more than 75% were seen once; the top ten hold approximately 5%. The sequenced sample consisted of peripheral blood. All receptors derive from a human donor in a cohort sampled during active COVID-19.

The chain joins TRBV2 to TRBJ2-3, with 10 bases lining up with TRBD2. From germline, CDR1 is SNHLY and CDR2 FYNNEI. The CDR3 spans 16 residues. Unmatched junction bases numbered 11, after V lost 8 bases and J lost 3 bases. The CDR3 sequence: CASGTPLAGVTDTQYF. The DNA of the CDR3 is TGTGCCAGCGGGACTCCCCTAGCGGGGGTTACAGATACGCAGTATTTT.

The V and J genes are TRBV10-2 and TRBJ1-5, with D perhaps matching TRBD1 (6 bases). V was cut by 7 bases and J by 2 bases, with 9 bases left in between. Germline values: CDR1 WSHSY, CDR2 SAAADI. This CDR3 has 13 amino acids. The CDR3 DNA is TGCGCCAGCACCAGGGGTGGCAATCAGCCCCAGCATTTT. This gives the protein CASTRGGNQPQHF.

The chain is built from TRBV10-3 and TRBJ2-7; 8 bases line up with TRBD2. Trimming removed 4 bases from V and 4 bases from J; junction bases left unmatched: 9. This CDR3 has 15 amino acids. CDR1 ENHRY and CDR2 SYGVKD come from the germline V gene. In DNA form, the CDR3 reads TGTGCCATCAGTGTTTCGGGGGGGGGCGGATACGAGCAGTACTTC. Encoded protein: CAISVSGGGGYEQYF.

The chain uses TRBV5-4 and TRBJ2-2, with TRBD2 identical over 8 bases. Looked up from germline, CDR1 is SGHNT and CDR2 is YYREEE (reference sequence). V dropped 4 bases and J dropped 1; count of bases not matched to a gene: 6. The CDR3 extends over 16 amino acids. In nucleotides, the CDR3 is TGTGCCAGCAGCCCCCGGGCGGGGGGGAACACCGGGGAGCTGTTTTTT. This encodes CASSPRAGGNTGELFF. Full variable domain (missing parts from reference TRBV5-4 and TRBJ2-2): ETGVTQSPTHLIKTRGQQVTLRCSSQSGHNTVSWYQQALGQGPQFIFQYYREEENGRGNFPPRFSGLQFPNYSSELNVNALELDDSALYLCASSPRAGGNTGELFFGEGSRLTVL.

This chain connects TRBV4-2 to TRBJ2-3; D perhaps matches TRBD2 (5 bases). This CDR3 region has 17 residues. The germline CDR1 and CDR2 sequences are LGHNA and YNFKEQ. Trimming removed 4 bases from V and 0 bases from J, with 17 bases in between. The chain's CDR3 is CASSPRIASTSTDTQYF. In nucleotides, the CDR3 is TGTGCCAGCAGCCCCCGGATTGCTAGCACTAGCACAGATACGCAGTATTTT.

This rearrangement joins TRBV9 to TRBJ2-3, with D possibly matching TRBD2 (6 bases). The CDR3 has 15 residues. Trimming took 0 bases from V and 0 from J, leaving 8 bases between them. CDR1 and CDR2 (germline): SGDLS, YYNGEE. CDR3 DNA sequence: TGTGCCAGCAGCGTAGGCGGGGCGAGCACAGATACGCAGTATTTT. This encodes CASSVGGASTDTQYF.

This chain connects TRBV10-3 to TRBJ2-1, with TRBD1 identical over 8 bases. The V segment lost 5 bases and the J segment 7 bases; nucleotides outside the gene matches: 4. The germline gives CDR1 ENHRY, CDR2 SYGVKD. The CDR3 has 13 residues. CDR3: CAISRTGKNEQFF. CDR3 in DNA: TGTGCCATCAGTAGGACAGGGAAGAATGAGCAGTTCTTC.

This clone has a handful of counts. V and J are TRBV27 and TRBJ2-3, with TRBD2 matching 10 bases. V lost 5 bases to trimming and J lost 4 bases; unmatched junction nucleotides: 3. The CDR3 totals 14 residues. Germline lookup yields CDR1 MNHEY and CDR2 SMNVEV (reference sequence). The CDR3 DNA follows: TGTGCCAGCAGTGAGCGGGGGGGTTCAGATACGCAGTATTTT. It encodes CASSERGGSDTQYF.

The gene calls are TRBV6-5 and TRBJ1-1; D might be TRBD1 (5 bases). The germline gives CDR1 MNHEY, CDR2 SVGAGI. CDR3 length equals 14 residues. Trimming shortened V by 6 bases and J by 1 base, and 12 bases separated the two germline ends. The CDR3 spells CASRPTVPNTEAFF. In DNA form, the CDR3 reads TGTGCCAGCAGGCCGACAGTCCCGAACACTGAAGCTTTCTTT.

The chain uses TRBV7-6 and TRBJ2-7; tentatively, D is TRBD2 (6 bases). Germline lookup yields CDR1 SGHVS and CDR2 FNYEAQ. The CDR3 totals 18 residues. Trimming removed 1 base at V and 4 bases at J, with 23 bases between. The CDR3 DNA sequence: TGTGCCAGCAGCTTAGGTACTTCCGGAGGGTCCCATCGGTACGAGCAGTACTTC. Translation gives CASSLGTSGGSHRYEQYF.

The gene calls are TRBV10-1 and TRBJ2-7, with 9 bases identical to TRBD1. Germline CDR1 reads WNHNN; CDR2 reads SYGVQD (reference sequence). The J segment lost 1 base and the V segment lost 6 bases, leaving 7 bases of the junction unmatched. This CDR3 contains 15 residues. CDR3 residues: CASSPPGQGSYEQYF. The CDR3, as DNA: TGCGCCAGCAGCCCGCCGGGACAGGGATCCTACGAGCAGTACTTC.

The J gene is TRBJ2-7, the V gene TRBV18, with D maybe TRBD2 (5 bases). Germline V gene data show CDR1 as KGHSH and CDR2 as LQKENI. V was clipped by 3 bases and J by 5 bases, with 17 bases between them. This CDR3 region has 15 residues. As DNA, the CDR3 is TGTGCCAGCTCACCGGAGGCTAAGAGAAACCACGAGCAGTACTTC. Translation gives CASSPEAKRNHEQYF.

V is TRBV6-4 and J is TRBJ2-7; 12 positions agree with TRBD2. Unmatched junction bases numbered 2, after V lost 8 bases and J lost 6 bases. This CDR3 is 12 amino acids long. Germline assignment: CDR1 MRHNA and CDR2 SNTAGT. As DNA, the CDR3 is TGTGCCAGCCTACTAGCGGGGGGCGAGCAGTACTTC. Its protein product is CASLLAGGEQYF.

This clone is labeled as medium-sized. The V call is TRBV19, the J call TRBJ2-7, with 9 bases aligning to TRBD1. The junction had 30 bases not matched to a gene; V was cut back by 9 bases and J by 6 bases. The CDR3 covers 20 residues. Germline values: CDR1 LNHDA, CDR2 SQIVND (reference sequence). The CDR3 nucleotides are TGTGCCAGCGTCAGTAGTATTTGTGGTGGGTGCTGGGACAGGGAAGGCGAGCAGTACTTC. Protein product: CASVSSICGGCWDREGEQYF.

Judged by abundance, this clone is medium-sized. The chain employs TRBV27 and TRBJ2-3; 8 bases agree with TRBD2. The CDR3 consists of 14 residues. With 2 bases clipped from V and 6 bases from J, the junction kept 4 bases outside the gene matches. Germline loops: CDR1 MNHEY, CDR2 SMNVEV (reference sequence). CDR3 protein: CASSLASGWDTQYF. For the CDR3, the DNA is TGTGCCAGCAGTTTAGCTAGCGGGTGGGATACGCAGTATTTT.

The chain couples TRBV7-2 to TRBJ2-5; 11 bases are shared with TRBD2. V trimming: 5 bases; J trimming: 5 bases; junction bases outside the gene matches: 7. The CDR3 sequence is 15 residues long. Germline CDR1 is SGHTA and CDR2 is FQGNSA. CDR3 nucleotide sequence: TGTGCCAGCAGCCCTAGGGCTAGCGGGGGGGAGACCCAGTACTTC. Translating gives CASSPRASGGETQYF.

The chain links TRBV18 to TRBJ2-1; D possibly corresponds to TRBD2 (5 bases). Germline CDR1 KGHSH, CDR2 LQKENI. The CDR3 is 15 residues long. V was shortened by 2 bases and J by 9 bases, with 17 bases between the two germline ends. This chain's CDR3 is CASSPVASIGVEQFF. The DNA of the CDR3 is TGTGCCAGCTCACCAGTGGCTAGCATTGGGGTTGAGCAGTTCTTC. Variable domain in full (rest from reference TRBV18 and TRBJ2-1): NAGVMQNPRHLVRRRGQEARLRCSPMKGHSHVYWYRQLPEEGLKFMVYLQKENIIDESGMPKERFSAEFPKEGPSILRIQQVVRGDSAAYFCASSPVASIGVEQFFGPGTRLTVL.

The chain carries TRBV2 and TRBJ1-1, with TRBD1 matching 8 bases. The CDR3 runs 16 residues. V lost 3 bases, J lost 0 bases, and 6 bases stayed unmatched. Per germline, CDR1 SNHLY and CDR2 FYNNEI. Here the CDR3 DNA reads TGTGCCAGCAGTGATCCCAGGGGGCGGTTGAACACTGAAGCTTTCTTT. Protein product: CASSDPRGRLNTEAFF.

This chain joins TRBV5-8 and TRBJ2-5, with 10 bases that match TRBD1. This CDR3 has 14 residues. Germline V gene data show CDR1 as SGHTS and CDR2 as YDEGEE. V was pared by 4 bases and J by 2 bases, with 2 bases of the junction left unmatched. Here the CDR3 reads CASSQGQGQETQYF. CDR3 sequence (DNA): TGTGCCAGCAGCCAGGGACAGGGGCAAGAGACCCAGTACTTC. Full variable domain (rest looked up from reference TRBV5-8 and TRBJ2-5): EAGVTQSPTHLIKTRGQQATLRCSPISGHTSVYWYQQALGLGLQFLLWYDEGEERNRGNFPPRFSGRQFPNYSSELNVNALELEDSALYLCASSQGQGQETQYFGPGTRLLVL.

V and J are TRBV13 and TRBJ2-7; D may be TRBD2 (6 bases). Germline V gives CDR1 PRHDT, CDR2 FYEKMQ (reference sequence). Trimming left V 4 bases short and J 5 bases short, with 15 bases between. This CDR3 has 14 amino acids. Here the CDR3 reads CASSSGGVHHEQYF. Here the CDR3 DNA reads TGTGCCAGCAGCTCGGGCGGGGTCCACCACGAGCAGTACTTC.

The V call is TRBV27, the J call TRBJ2-1; D is possibly TRBD2 (7 bases). CDR3 length equals 14 residues. CDR1 and CDR2 from the germline V gene are MNHEY and SMNVEV (reference sequence). V was trimmed by 8 bases and J by 5 bases, leaving 16 bases between them. The CDR3 region is CASGGGQRHNEQFF. The CDR3 nucleotides are TGTGCCAGCGGGGGGGGGCAGCGTCACAATGAGCAGTTCTTC.

The chain uses TRBV19 and TRBJ1-3; TRBD1 is a possible D gene (5 bases). This CDR3 is built from 15 residues. Germline CDR1 is LNHDA and CDR2 is SQIVND (reference sequence). Trimming removed 5 bases at V and 0 bases at J, with 11 bases between. CDR3 sequence: CASSDSVLSGNTIYF. The CDR3 nucleotides read TGTGCCAGTAGTGACAGTGTTCTCTCTGGAAACACCATATATTTT.

The V gene is TRBV4-1, the J gene TRBJ1-1, with D perhaps matching TRBD1 (6 bases). Trimming took 1 base from V and 6 from J, leaving 15 bases between them. Per the germline V gene, CDR1 is MGHRA and CDR2 is YSYEKL. The CDR3 loop spans 15 amino acids. CDR3 amino acids: CASSQGAQGRAEAFF. The CDR3 DNA sequence: TGCGCCAGCAGCCAAGGAGCACAGGGTCGGGCTGAAGCTTTCTTT.

This clone was observed once. The V call is TRBV7-8, the J call TRBJ2-4; 11 positions match TRBD2. Germline CDR1 SGHVS, CDR2 FQNEAQ. After removal of 1 base from V and 2 bases from J, the junction contained 13 bases not matched to a gene. This CDR3 is built from 20 residues. The DNA for the CDR3 is TGTGCCAGCAGCTTAGGTCGCTTTGTAGCGGGGGGGCCGACCAAAAACATTCAGTACTTC. Translating it yields CASSLGRFVAGGPTKNIQYF.

The J gene is TRBJ2-3, the V gene TRBV2, with 14 bases identical to TRBD2. There are 19 residues in the CDR3. The germline gives CDR1 SNHLY, CDR2 FYNNEI. V shed 4 bases and J 2 bases; nucleotides not matched to a gene: 11. The CDR3 is CASSGTSGGPQHITDTQYF. CDR3 sequence (DNA): TGTGCCAGCAGTGGGACTAGCGGGGGGCCCCAACACATCACAGATACGCAGTATTTT.

This rearrangement joins TRBV28 to TRBJ1-5, with D uncertain. The V end was cut by 7 bases, the J end by 0 bases, with 13 bases between. Germline CDR1 is MDHEN and CDR2 is SYDVKM. The CDR3 is made up of 15 amino acids. The CDR3 loop is CASTWRPYSNQPQHF. Written as DNA, the CDR3 is TGTGCCAGCACCTGGAGGCCGTATAGCAATCAGCCCCAGCATTTT.